This T cell receptor (beta chain) was found in a study of beta chain features in type 1 diabetes. A few counts support this clone. cDNA synthesis used the whole RNA isolate, giving expressed TCRB sequences. The table came from immunoSEQ multiplex PCR; TCRdb's copy has only in-frame clones and leaves some out. The sample yields hundreds of thousands of clones, 15% to 20% seen once. Stem cell-like memory, regulatory, central memory and naive CD4+ cells were sorted via CD45RO/CCR7/CD25/CD127/CD95/CD27. Purity of each sorted population was above 95%. Trimming cost V 2 bases and J 10 bases, with 9 bases left between them. The CDR3 has 11 residues. Germline V CDR1 and CDR2: SGHNT, YYREEE (reference sequence).

The V gene is TRBV5-4, the J gene TRBJ1-2; D unclear. What was sequenced was naive CD4+ T cells from blood. The receptor's source is a woman aged 18-29 years in good health. Here the CDR3 DNA reads TGTGCCAGCAGCTTCGGACGCACCTACACCTTC. This gives the protein CASSFGRTYTF.